This T cell receptor (beta chain) stems from a study of cytomegalovirus exposure and HLA in healthy donors. Study-wide points: Cytomegalovirus association was listed for around 170 TCR beta chains.

To note about this clone: Its specificity is not known.

The germline V and J ends were trimmed by 3 bases and 2 bases, with 16 bases remaining between them. Germline values: CDR1 SNHLY, CDR2 FYNNEI. CDR3 length: 16 residues. The PCR contained 60 Vbeta and 13 Jbeta primers. Produced via immunoSEQ multiplex PCR; TCRdb's table is partial and in-frame only. The sample consists of under 150,000 clones, 80% to 90% of them appearing once. The source is a woman aged 40 to 55 in good health and CMV-seropositive. Source material: PBMCs. This sequence joins TRBV2 and TRBJ1-2, with unresolved D. This CDR3 is CASSDLGEGRNYGYTF. In DNA, the CDR3 is TGTGCCAGCAGTGATCTCGGAGAGGGTAGGAACTATGGCTACACCTTC.